The 23 T cell receptor beta chains reported below all come from one sample, sequenced in a study of vaccination and CD4 T cells after COVID-19. No cognate antigen is known for these TCRs. The Oncomine TCR Beta short-read assay was applied to DNA of cultured CD4+ T cells. Each CDR3 protein gets one entry after TCRdb re-called the PCR reads with MiXCR. The sample lists roughly 20,000 distinct CDR3 sequences; approximately 38% were seen once. Time point denoted: late sampling 161 to 241 days after vaccination in a few convalescent patients. Treatment indicated: approximately 9-day PBMC culture with coronavirus spike peptide pools or control peptides (ViraFEST assay). This material consisted of CD4+ T cells from blood, cultured in vitro, taken about 7 months after SARS-CoV-2 vaccination. Receptor source: a human donor who had recovered from COVID-19.

With respect to this clonotype: Germline and junction disagree at one end, which may indicate a read error. This chain links TRBV6-1 with TRBJ2-3, with 8 bases that match TRBD2. This CDR3 is built from 15 residues. Germline lookup yields CDR1 MNHNS and CDR2 SASEGT. The chain's CDR3 is CASSRSGSGADTQYF. The CDR3 bases are TGTGCCAGCAGTCGAAGCGGGAGCGGTGCAGATACGCAGTACTTT.

The genes are TRBV20-1 and TRBJ2-1; TRBD2 matches 14 bases. The germline V gene has CDR1 DFQATT and CDR2 SNEGSKA (reference sequence). After removal of 3 bases from V and 7 bases from J, the junction contained 11 bases not matched to a gene. The CDR3 spans 17 residues. The CDR3 coding sequence is TGCAGTGCTAGTCCTCGAGGGGGGACTAGCGGGAGAAATGAGCAGTTCTTC. It encodes CSASPRGGTSGRNEQFF.

The CDR3 reads CASRGRQGYTEAFF. The CDR3 nucleotides read TGTGCCAGTAGAGGGAGACAGGGGTACACTGAAGCTTTCTTT. This chain uses TRBV19 with TRBJ1-1; 8 bases map to TRBD1. Germline V gives CDR1 LNHDA, CDR2 SQIVND (reference sequence). V dropped 6 bases and J dropped 3; count of bases not matched to a gene: 6. The length of the CDR3 is 14 residues.

V is TRBV5-6 and J is TRBJ2-5, with 7 bases aligning to TRBD2. Germline V gene lookup returns CDR1 SGHDT and CDR2 YYEEEE. Trimming took 0 bases from V and 5 from J; bases not matched to a gene: 4. The CDR3 loop spans 14 amino acids. CDR3 nucleotides: TGTGCCAGCAGCTTGGCCAGCGGGACGGAGACCCAGTACTTC. Translating gives CASSLASGTETQYF.

This clonotype has just a few counts. The chain uses TRBV28 and TRBJ1-5, with a weak D call TRBD1 (5 bases). The V and J ends lost 3 bases and 4 bases respectively, with 10 bases between them. Per germline, CDR1 MDHEN and CDR2 SYDVKM. This CDR3 spans 14 amino acids. This CDR3 is CASSLVQGNQPQHF. The CDR3 bases are TGTGCCAGCAGTTTGGTTCAGGGTAATCAGCCCCAGCATTTT.

The V and J genes are TRBV20-1 and TRBJ1-3; D possibly corresponds to TRBD1 (5 bases). This CDR3 region has 18 residues. Germline V CDR1 and CDR2: DFQATT, SNEGSKA (reference sequence). The germline V and J ends were trimmed by 4 bases and 0 bases, with 22 bases remaining between them. The CDR3 coding sequence is TGCAGTGCTAAGGGCTTTGGGCAGGGATGCGGCTCTGGAAACACCATATATTTT. It encodes CSAKGFGQGCGSGNTIYF.

This clonotype has just a few counts. The chain is built from TRBV20-1 and TRBJ2-1; 11 bases align to TRBD2. This CDR3 is 17 amino acids long. Germline V lookup: CDR1 DFQATT, CDR2 SNEGSKA (reference sequence). V lost 3 bases, J lost 4 bases, and 11 bases stayed unmatched. CDR3 amino acids: CSASRQSGTSGYNEQFF. CDR3 coding DNA: TGCAGTGCTAGTCGTCAAAGCGGGACTAGCGGATACAATGAGCAGTTCTTC.

The table lists this clonotype with a few counts. The chain couples TRBV20-1 to TRBJ1-2; 8 bases map to TRBD1. Looked up from germline, CDR1 is DFQATT and CDR2 is SNEGSKA (reference sequence). Trimming took 0 bases from V and 4 from J; bases not matched to a gene: 7. CDR3 length: 15 residues. Written as DNA, the CDR3 is TGCAGTGCTAGAGATGTCAGGGGGCGCTTCTATGGCTACACCTTC. Translating gives CSARDVRGRFYGYTF.

The table lists this clonotype with a few counts. This chain connects TRBV24-1 to TRBJ2-1, with TRBD1 matching over 11 bases. CDR3 size: 16 residues. Per germline, CDR1 KGHDR and CDR2 SFDVKD. The J segment lost 6 bases and the V segment lost 1 base, leaving 4 bases of the junction unmatched. CDR3 loop: CATSDLSGTGGNEQFF. The CDR3 coding sequence is TGTGCCACCAGTGATTTATCCGGGACAGGGGGCAATGAGCAGTTCTTC.

In this sample, this clonotype turned up once. The chain combines TRBV5-1 with TRBJ1-5; 7 bases map to TRBD1. V gave up 4 bases and J gave up 4 bases; unmatched junction bases: 5. The CDR3 has 14 residues. Germline V gene sequence: CDR1 SGHRS, CDR2 YFSETQ. The DNA of the CDR3 is TGCGCCAGCAGCCCGATGGACAGGAATCAGCCCCAGCATTTT. Protein: CASSPMDRNQPQHF. Looking up the rest from reference TRBV5-1 and TRBJ1-5 gives the full variable domain: KAGVTQTPRYLIKTRGQQVTLSCSPISGHRSVSWYQQTPGQGLQFLFEYFSETQRNKGNFPGRFSGRQFSNSRSEMNVSTLELGDSALYLCASSPMDRNQPQHFGDGTRLSIL.

This clonotype was observed a few times. The chain links TRBV20-1 to TRBJ2-1; 7 bases fit TRBD1. CDR1 DFQATT and CDR2 SNEGSKA come from the germline V gene (reference sequence). The CDR3 is made up of 13 amino acids. V trimming: 6 bases; J trimming: 7 bases; junction bases outside the gene matches: 9. Written as DNA, the CDR3 is TGCAGTGCGACAAGACCAGGGGGAAATGAGCAGTTCTTC. This gives the protein CSATRPGGNEQFF.

This clonotype came up a few times. V usage is TRBV7-2 and J usage is TRBJ2-5; D unresolved. Deletions cut 1 base from V and 2 bases from J, with 5 bases between. Germline V gene data show CDR1 as SGHTA and CDR2 as FQGNSA. The length of the CDR3 is 13 residues. CDR3 nucleotides: TGTGCCAGCAGCTTAGTTGGGCAAGAGACCCAGTACTTC. Its translation: CASSLVGQETQYF.

As DNA, the CDR3 is TGTGCCAGCAGTTTATTGCTTCAAGGCCTGCACTATAATTCACCCCTCCACTTT. This sequence encodes CASSLLLQGLHYNSPLHF. This rearrangement joins TRBV28 to TRBJ1-6; D gene unclear. Germline assignment: CDR1 MDHEN and CDR2 SYDVKM. CDR3 size: 18 residues. V was cut by 1 base and J by 3 bases, with 16 bases left in between.

The chain recombines TRBV6-1 with TRBJ1-1; TRBD1 might be the D (6 bases). V was clipped by 5 bases and J by 4 bases, with 17 bases between them. CDR1 MNHNS and CDR2 SASEGT come from the germline V gene. This CDR3 comprises 15 residues. The CDR3 bases are TGTGCCAGCAGTCTACAGGGAGTCGGCTCCACTGAAGCTTTCTTT. It specifies CASSLQGVGSTEAFF.

V and J are TRBV19 and TRBJ2-7, with D possibly TRBD2 on 5 matching bases. The CDR3 runs 15 residues. V dropped 5 bases and J dropped 1 base, with 15 bases sitting between them. Germline V gene sequence: CDR1 LNHDA, CDR2 SQIVND (reference sequence). The CDR3 DNA follows: TGTGCCAGTAGTGGCCGTGGTAGGACTTCCTACGAGCAGTACTTC. Protein: CASSGRGRTSYEQYF. The full variable domain, its missing parts supplied by reference TRBV19 and TRBJ2-7, is DGGITQSPKYLFRKEGQNVTLSCEQNLNHDAMYWYRQDPGQGLRLIYYSQIVNDFQKGDIAEGYSVSREKKESFPLTVTSAQKNPTAFYLCASSGRGRTSYEQYFGPGTRLTVT.

This clonotype was seen a few times. The chain recombines TRBV7-9 with TRBJ1-1; D gene ambiguous. V was cut by 8 bases and J by 4 bases, with 14 bases left in between. Germline CDR1 is SEHNR and CDR2 is FQNEAQ (reference sequence). The CDR3 extends over 13 amino acids. Written as DNA, the CDR3 is TGTGCCAGCCTTGACCCGAGGAGCACTGAAGCTTTCTTT. Translating it yields CASLDPRSTEAFF.

A few counts support this clonotype. The chain combines TRBV20-1 with TRBJ2-1; D is unclear. V was trimmed by 3 bases and J by 8 bases, leaving 17 bases between them. CDR1 and CDR2 (germline): DFQATT, SNEGSKA (reference sequence). This CDR3 has 14 residues. CDR3 region: CSARLPGGSDEQFF. The CDR3 DNA is TGCAGTGCTAGGCTCCCAGGTGGGTCCGATGAGCAGTTCTTC.

This clonotype has just one count. This rearrangement joins TRBV28 to TRBJ2-7; D is possibly TRBD1 or TRBD2 (6 bases each). Germline V gene lookup returns CDR1 MDHEN and CDR2 SYDVKM. This CDR3 region has 18 residues. The V gene lost 3 bases and the J gene lost 0 bases, with 21 bases spanning the gap. DNA for the CDR3: TGTGCCAGCAGTTTCCCCAAAGCTCGGGGGCTGAGCTCCTACGAGCAGTACTTC. Residues: CASSFPKARGLSSYEQYF. Supplemented by reference TRBV28 and TRBJ2-7, the full variable domain reads DVKVTQSSRYLVKRTGEKVFLECVQDMDHENMFWYRQDPGLGLRLIYFSYDVKMKEKGDIPEGYSVSREKKERFSLILESASTNQTSMYLCASSFPKARGLSSYEQYFGPGTRLTVT.

This chain uses TRBV27 with TRBJ2-1, with a weak D call TRBD2 (5 bases). CDR3 length equals 14 residues. Trimming took off 7 bases at V and 2 bases at J, with 12 bases between the two ends. Germline CDR1 MNHEY, CDR2 SMNVEV (reference sequence). The CDR3 is CASIVGRTYNEQFF. In DNA form, the CDR3 reads TGTGCCAGCATAGTTGGGAGAACCTACAATGAGCAGTTCTTC.

This clonotype was seen a single time. The rearrangement links TRBV7-9 to TRBJ2-4; weak D call: TRBD2 (6 bases). Trimming stripped 4 bases from V and 1 base from J, with 17 bases between. There are 17 residues in the CDR3. The germline V gene has CDR1 SEHNR and CDR2 FQNEAQ (reference sequence). The CDR3 DNA is TGTGCCAGCAGCTCTCCGCCCGGGGGTAACGCCAAAAACATTCAGTACTTC. It yields the protein CASSSPPGGNAKNIQYF.

The CDR3 reads CASSFEDGGTDTQYF. In DNA, the CDR3 is TGTGCCAGCAGCTTTGAGGACGGGGGCACAGATACGCAGTATTTT. The rearrangement links TRBV7-8 to TRBJ2-3, with a possible D match to TRBD2 (5 bases). Germline V gives CDR1 SGHVS, CDR2 FQNEAQ. The ends were cut back, 3 bases at V and 1 base at J, with 11 bases in the middle. The CDR3 has 15 residues.

This chain joins TRBV20-1 and TRBJ2-7; 11 bases map to TRBD1. Trimming cost V 6 bases and J 2 bases; bases outside gene matches: 6. The CDR3 has 14 amino acids. Germline CDR1 and CDR2: DFQATT and SNEGSKA (reference sequence). This CDR3 is CSANPGQGAYEQYF. DNA for the CDR3: TGCAGTGCCAACCCGGGACAGGGGGCCTACGAGCAGTACTTC.

This clonotype was seen a handful of times. This chain joins TRBV7-9 and TRBJ2-1; D remains unclear. CDR1 and CDR2 (germline): SEHNR, FQNEAQ (reference sequence). This CDR3 has 13 amino acids. Trimming took 3 bases from V and 9 from J, leaving 12 bases between them. CDR3 region: CASSLAEWGEQFF. The CDR3 DNA sequence: TGTGCCAGCAGCTTGGCGGAGTGGGGTGAGCAGTTCTTC.